Given below is one TCR beta chain in context. Its antigen is currently unknown. Compared with germline, one end of the junction differs, possibly owing to a read error. Healthy Caucasian individuals from Russia aged roughly 6 to 100 were enrolled as donors. Per sample, at least 5 micrograms of total RNA were extracted. This entry belongs to a study of blood T cells in healthy people across ages. General observations from the study: Unknown donor CMV status possibly confounded expanded clonotype changes.

The CDR3 totals 11 residues. The use of a sample-barcoded 5' primer and a J-beta primer mix characterized a second PCR of roughly 6 to 11 cycles. TCRdb used MiXCR to reprocess the 5' RACE reads, holding one entry per CDR3 protein. The sample carries hundreds of thousands of distinct CDR3 sequences, about 25% recorded once. V and J are TRBV12-3 or TRBV12-4 and TRBJ2-1; D is uncertain. The TCR sequence derives from a woman aged 70 to 79 in good health. Sequenced input: blood. The CDR3 DNA reads as TGTACCAGCAGTTTATTCAATGAGCAGTTCTTC. The encoded protein is CTSSLFNEQFF.